The 17 T cell receptor beta chains reported below all come from one sample, sequenced in a study of blood T cell repertoires in COVID-19. Measured with immunoSEQ multiplex PCR; TCRdb has only the in-frame clones, and not every one. The sample includes 150,000 to 200,000 clones, around nine tenths seen only once; the top ten take roughly 0.85%. Sequenced: peripheral blood. The receptors stem from a woman aged 18-29 years who had recovered from COVID-19.

The chain employs TRBV4-3 and TRBJ1-1; tentatively, D is TRBD1 (6 bases). The V end was cut by 0 bases, the J end by 8 bases, with 19 bases between. The CDR3 consists of 16 residues. Germline loops: CDR1 LGHNA, CDR2 YSLEER. CDR3 in amino acids: CASSQDAVGGRTEAFF. In DNA form, the CDR3 reads TGCGCCAGCAGCCAAGACGCAGTGGGGGGGCGGACGGAAGCTTTCTTT.

This clone is a singleton in its sample. This chain connects TRBV19 to TRBJ2-5; 7 nucleotides align to TRBD2. V dropped 3 bases and J dropped 2; count of bases not matched to a gene: 9. This CDR3 comprises 16 residues. CDR1 and CDR2 from the germline V gene are LNHDA and SQIVND (reference sequence). This CDR3 reads CASSIGLAEPQETQYF. DNA of the CDR3: TGTGCCAGTAGTATCGGGCTAGCGGAACCACAAGAGACCCAGTACTTC.

V is TRBV5-5 and J is TRBJ2-1; D gene ambiguous. Trimming shortened V by 1 base and J by 4 bases, and 6 bases separated the two germline ends. Germline V CDR1 and CDR2: SGHKS, YYEKEE (reference sequence). The CDR3 spans 13 residues. CDR3 DNA: TGTGCCAGCAGCTTGTCAGGATACAATGAGCAGTTCTTC. It yields the protein CASSLSGYNEQFF.

This clone was observed a single time. The V call is TRBV6-5, the J call TRBJ1-3, with unresolved D. V lost 5 bases to trimming and J lost 0 bases, with 11 bases between them. There are 15 residues in the CDR3. CDR1 is MNHEY, CDR2 SVGAGI, per germline. The CDR3 loop is CASSRGGSSGNTIYF. DNA for the CDR3: TGTGCCAGCAGTCGGGGAGGGAGCTCTGGAAACACCATATATTTT.

This clone was detected only once. DNA of the CDR3: TGTGCCAGCAGCTTTCTAGGGGATGAGCAGTTCTTC. It yields the protein CASSFLGDEQFF. The genes are TRBV27 and TRBJ2-1, with D possibly matching TRBD1 (5 bases). The CDR3 is 12 amino acids. The V gene's germline CDR1 is MNHEY and CDR2 SMNVEV (reference sequence). The V and J ends lost 6 bases and 8 bases respectively, with 11 bases between them.

The chain is built from TRBV5-5 and TRBJ1-2, with TRBD1 matching over 7 bases. CDR1 and CDR2 (germline): SGHKS, YYEKEE (reference sequence). V dropped 4 bases and J dropped 4; count of bases not matched to a gene: 13. CDR3 length: 16 amino acids. The CDR3 sequence: CASSNVDRVSLYGYTF. In DNA form, the CDR3 reads TGTGCCAGCAGCAACGTCGACAGGGTTTCACTCTATGGCTACACCTTC.

The chain has TRBV2 and TRBJ2-7; possible D gene TRBD1, 5 bases. The CDR3 length is 11 residues. Germline-derived CDR1 and CDR2 are SNHLY and FYNNEI. The V gene lost 4 bases and the J gene lost 9 bases, with 10 bases spanning the gap. CDR3 bases: TGTGCCAGCAGTGCTTACCAGGGGCAGTACGTC. Translation: CASSAYQGQYV.

The chain is built from TRBV7-6 and TRBJ2-2; weak D call: TRBD1 (6 bases). The germline V gene has CDR1 SGHVS and CDR2 FNYEAQ. The CDR3 sequence is 17 residues long. Trimming removed 1 base from V and 5 bases from J, with 17 bases in between. The CDR3 is CASSLELGGIGTGELFF. The CDR3 DNA is TGTGCCAGCAGCTTAGAGTTAGGGGGTATAGGGACCGGGGAGCTGTTTTTT.

V gene TRBV5-6 combines with J gene TRBJ2-2, with D possibly matching TRBD2 (6 bases). CDR3 length: 17 residues. Deletions cut 1 base from V and 2 bases from J, with 15 bases between. In germline, CDR1 is SGHDT, CDR2 YYEEEE. Here the CDR3 DNA reads TGTGCCAGCAGCTTGAGTTCTAGGGCGGGAAACACCGGGGAGCTGTTTTTT. It yields the protein CASSLSSRAGNTGELFF.

The chain joins TRBV7-2 to TRBJ2-7; 10 bases agree with TRBD2. Germline-derived CDR1 and CDR2 are SGHTA and FQGNSA. V lost 1 base to trimming and J lost 1 base; unmatched junction nucleotides: 13. The CDR3 covers 19 residues. CDR3 in amino acids: CASSLVPLAAAGGSYEQYF. The CDR3 DNA reads TGTGCCAGCAGCTTAGTCCCATTGGCCGCAGCGGGGGGGTCCTACGAGCAGTACTTC. The complete variable domain, with remaining parts taken from reference TRBV7-2 and TRBJ2-7, reads GAGVSQSPSNKVTEKGKDVELRCDPISGHTALYWYRQSLGQGLEFLIYFQGNSAPDKSGLPSDRFSAERTGGSVSTLTIQRTQQEDSAVYLCASSLVPLAAAGGSYEQYFGPGTRLTVT.

The rearrangement links TRBV6-5 to TRBJ2-7; D ambiguous. CDR3 length: 14 amino acids. Trimming left V 7 bases short and J 2 bases short, with 15 bases between. Germline V lookup: CDR1 MNHEY, CDR2 SVGAGI. The CDR3 loop reads CASIPDTRTYEQYF. The DNA of the CDR3 is TGTGCCAGCATTCCTGATACACGCACCTACGAGCAGTACTTC.

The genes are TRBV19 and TRBJ1-1; TRBD1 agrees at 9 bases. Germline V gene data show CDR1 as LNHDA and CDR2 as SQIVND (reference sequence). The CDR3 loop spans 14 amino acids. J lost 5 bases, V lost 9 bases, and 10 bases had no gene match. CDR3 region: CASHPTGGRTEAFF. The CDR3 region has the DNA TGTGCCAGCCACCCTACAGGGGGCAGAACTGAAGCTTTCTTT.

V usage is TRBV24-1 and J usage is TRBJ2-1, with D tentatively TRBD1 (5 bases). Germline lookup yields CDR1 KGHDR and CDR2 SFDVKD. The CDR3 extends over 14 amino acids. The V end was cut by 0 bases, the J end by 7 bases, with 9 bases between. CDR3 in DNA: TGTGCCACCAGTGATTTGCCCAGGGAAAATGAGCAGTTCTTC. It translates to CATSDLPRENEQFF.

This chain joins TRBV30 and TRBJ2-7; D ambiguous. Trimming removed 1 base at V and 2 bases at J, with 3 bases between. Germline V CDR1 and CDR2: GTSNPN, SVGIG (reference sequence). The CDR3 loop spans 11 amino acids. The CDR3 DNA follows: TGTGCCTGGAGTGGTACCTACGAGCAGTACTTC. This gives the protein CAWSGTYEQYF. The full variable domain, in which reference TRBV30 and TRBJ2-7 provide the parts outside the CDR3, is SQTIHQWPATLVQPVGSPLSLECTVEGTSNPNLYWYRQAAGRGLQLLFYSVGIGQISSEVPQNLSASRPQDRQFILSSKKLLLSDSGFYLCAWSGTYEQYFGPGTRLTVT.

In its sample, this clone was seen a few times. The chain recombines TRBV5-1 with TRBJ1-5; 12 nucleotides align to TRBD1. Germline lookup yields CDR1 SGHRS and CDR2 YFSETQ. The V gene end was trimmed by 4 bases and the J gene end by 2 bases; junction bases not matched to a gene: 7. CDR3 length: 17 amino acids. CDR3 amino acids: CASSAGTGGIGNQPQHF. CDR3 DNA sequence: TGCGCCAGCAGCGCCGGGACAGGGGGCATCGGCAATCAGCCCCAGCATTTT.

J is TRBJ2-1 and V is TRBV9; 9 bases line up with TRBD1. The V and J ends lost 2 bases and 6 bases, in that order; junction bases with no gene match: 6. The CDR3 length is 15 residues. Per the germline V gene, CDR1 is SGDLS and CDR2 is YYNGEE. As DNA, the CDR3 is TGTGCCAGCAGCGTCCAACAGGGGGCGGGCAATGAGCAGTTCTTC. Translation: CASSVQQGAGNEQFF.

The rearrangement joins TRBV6-5 to TRBJ1-4; D unresolved. This CDR3 contains 11 residues. V lost 6 bases and J 6 bases, leaving 5 bases between the germline ends. Looked up from germline, CDR1 is MNHEY and CDR2 is SVGAGI. The CDR3 region is CASRRDEKLFF. The CDR3 region has the DNA TGTGCCAGCAGGAGAGATGAAAAACTGTTTTTT.